This T cell receptor (beta chain) emerged from a study of human T cells and chemical hapten exposure. This clonotype was detected a few times. TCRdb re-called the RACE reads with MiXCR, one entry per CDR3 protein. This sample has roughly 180,000 distinct CDR3 sequences, with about 22% found just once. As for time point: patch test 1, 2 weeks after DPC sensitization. This sample's treatment: therapeutic diphenylcyclopropenone sensitization with weekly scalp DPC. Donors, patients with alopecia ranging from 18 to 70 years old and judged suitable for DPC, provided samples. Total RNA extraction was carried out from unfractionated whole blood. The CDR3 spans 18 residues. V dropped 2 bases and J dropped 0 bases, with 20 bases sitting between them. The V gene's germline CDR1 is DFQATT and CDR2 SNEGSKA (reference sequence).

V is TRBV20-1 and J is TRBJ1-5; a weak D match, TRBD1 (5 bases). The clonotype comes from a woman between 50 and 59 years old with alopecia areata. Some clones in this sample may be carry-over from other donors' samples. The source material was whole blood, sampled in connection with sensitization to the hapten diphenylcyclopropenone (DPC). The CDR3 DNA reads as TGCAGTGCTAGACCTCCGGGACGCCGACATGATAGCAATCAGCCCCAGCATTTT. Translating gives CSARPPGRRHDSNQPQHF.